This entry features one TCR beta chain sequence. A clone one base away is much larger, so this may be a read error. The CDR3 has 15 amino acids. From germline, CDR1 is SGHAT and CDR2 FQNNGV. Trimming at V came to 1 base and at J to 7 bases, leaving 9 bases not matched to a gene. Each CDR3 protein is one row after TCRdb ran MiXCR on the multiplex PCR reads. The table has 200,000 to 300,000 distinct CDR3 sequences, 30% seen once; the top ten hold about 1.2%. Samples came from axillary lymph nodes draining the breast cancer. This sample was included in a study of breast tumors, draining lymph nodes, adjacent tissues.

Material for sequencing was axillary lymph node tissue. The clonotype was recovered from a female donor with breast cancer. Some clones in this sample may be carry-over from other donors' samples. The chain joins TRBV11-2 to TRBJ2-7; 8 positions match TRBD1. This CDR3 is CASSLGSGGIWEQYF. The CDR3 region has the DNA TGTGCCAGCAGCTTAGGTTCAGGGGGCATCTGGGAGCAGTACTTC.